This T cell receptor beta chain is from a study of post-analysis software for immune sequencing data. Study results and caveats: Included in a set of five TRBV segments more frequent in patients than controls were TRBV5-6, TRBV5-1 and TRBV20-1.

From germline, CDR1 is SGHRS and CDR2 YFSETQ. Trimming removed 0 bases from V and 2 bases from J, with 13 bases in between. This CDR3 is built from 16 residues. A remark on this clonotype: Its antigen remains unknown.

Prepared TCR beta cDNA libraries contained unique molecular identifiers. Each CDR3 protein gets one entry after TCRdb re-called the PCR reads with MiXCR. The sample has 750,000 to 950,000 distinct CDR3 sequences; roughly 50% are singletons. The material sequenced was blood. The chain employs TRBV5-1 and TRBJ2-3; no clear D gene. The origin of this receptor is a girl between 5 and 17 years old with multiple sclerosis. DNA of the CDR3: TGCGCCAGCAGCTTGGGGAACACAGACCTCACAGATACGCAGTATTTT. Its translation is CASSLGNTDLTDTQYF.